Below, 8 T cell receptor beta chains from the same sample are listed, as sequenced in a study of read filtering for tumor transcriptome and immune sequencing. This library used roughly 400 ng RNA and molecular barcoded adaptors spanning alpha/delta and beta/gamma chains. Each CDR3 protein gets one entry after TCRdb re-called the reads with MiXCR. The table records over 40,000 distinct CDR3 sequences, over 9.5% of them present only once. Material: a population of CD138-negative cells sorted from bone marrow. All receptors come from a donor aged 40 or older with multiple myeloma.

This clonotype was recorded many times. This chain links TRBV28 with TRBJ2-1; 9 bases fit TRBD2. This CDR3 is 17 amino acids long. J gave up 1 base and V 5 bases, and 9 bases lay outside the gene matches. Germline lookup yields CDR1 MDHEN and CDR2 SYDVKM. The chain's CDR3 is CASSIPGLAISYNEQFF. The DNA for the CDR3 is TGTGCCAGCAGTATCCCGGGACTAGCCATATCCTACAATGAGCAGTTCTTC. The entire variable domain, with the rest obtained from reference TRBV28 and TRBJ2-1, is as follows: DVKVTQSSRYLVKRTGEKVFLECVQDMDHENMFWYRQDPGLGLRLIYFSYDVKMKEKGDIPEGYSVSREKKERFSLILESASTNQTSMYLCASSIPGLAISYNEQFFGPGTRLTVL.

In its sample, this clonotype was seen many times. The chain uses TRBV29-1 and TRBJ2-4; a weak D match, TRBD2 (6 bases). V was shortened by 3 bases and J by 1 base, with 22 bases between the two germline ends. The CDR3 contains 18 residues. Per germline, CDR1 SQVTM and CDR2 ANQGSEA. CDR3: CSVEDRGGPDSAKNIQYF. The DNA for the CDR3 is TGCAGCGTTGAGGACCGGGGAGGCCCCGATTCTGCCAAAAACATTCAGTACTTC.

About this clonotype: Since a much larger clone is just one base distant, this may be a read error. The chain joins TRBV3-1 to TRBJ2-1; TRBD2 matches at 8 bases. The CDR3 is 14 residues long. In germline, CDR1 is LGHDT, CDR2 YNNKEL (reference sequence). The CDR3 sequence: CSSSQRPSGNEQFF. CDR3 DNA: TGTTCCAGCAGCCAACGGCCTAGCGGGAATGAGCAGTTCTTC.

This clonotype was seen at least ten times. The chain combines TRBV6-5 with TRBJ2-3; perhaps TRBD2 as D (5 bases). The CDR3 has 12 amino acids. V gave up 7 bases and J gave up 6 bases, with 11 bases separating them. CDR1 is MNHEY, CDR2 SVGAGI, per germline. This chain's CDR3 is CASTGFGDTQYF. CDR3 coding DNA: TGTGCCAGCACGGGATTCGGGGATACGCAGTATTTT.

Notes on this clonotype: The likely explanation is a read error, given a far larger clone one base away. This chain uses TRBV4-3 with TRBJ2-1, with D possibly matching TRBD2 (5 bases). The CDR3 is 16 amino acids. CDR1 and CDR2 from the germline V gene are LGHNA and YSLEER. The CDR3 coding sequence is TGTGCCAGCAGCCGCTACCCAGGAGCAGACTACAATGAGCAGCTCTTC. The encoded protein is CASSRYPGADYNEQLF.

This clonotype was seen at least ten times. CDR3 in amino acids: CASSLVVLAGSYNEQFF. Written as DNA, the CDR3 is TGTGCCAGCAGCTTAGTAGTACTAGCGGGCTCCTACAATGAGCAGTTCTTC. The chain links TRBV7-2 to TRBJ2-1; 9 positions agree with TRBD2. Germline-derived CDR1 and CDR2 are SGHTA and FQGNSA. This CDR3 comprises 17 residues. V shed 1 base and J 0 bases; nucleotides not matched to a gene: 4.

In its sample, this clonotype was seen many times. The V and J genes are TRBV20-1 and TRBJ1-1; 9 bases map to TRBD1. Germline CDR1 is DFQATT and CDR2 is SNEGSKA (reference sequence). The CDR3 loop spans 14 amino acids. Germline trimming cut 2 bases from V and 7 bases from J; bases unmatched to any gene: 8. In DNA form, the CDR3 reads TGCAGTGCTAGACCTTCGGGACAGGGATTTGAAGCTTTCTTT. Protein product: CSARPSGQGFEAFF.

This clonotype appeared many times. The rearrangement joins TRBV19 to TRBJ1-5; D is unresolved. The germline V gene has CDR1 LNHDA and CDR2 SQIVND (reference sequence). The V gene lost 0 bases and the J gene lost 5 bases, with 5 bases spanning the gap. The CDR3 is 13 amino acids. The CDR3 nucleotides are TGTGCCAGTAGTATAGATGAGGATCAGCCCCAGCATTTT. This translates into CASSIDEDQPQHF.